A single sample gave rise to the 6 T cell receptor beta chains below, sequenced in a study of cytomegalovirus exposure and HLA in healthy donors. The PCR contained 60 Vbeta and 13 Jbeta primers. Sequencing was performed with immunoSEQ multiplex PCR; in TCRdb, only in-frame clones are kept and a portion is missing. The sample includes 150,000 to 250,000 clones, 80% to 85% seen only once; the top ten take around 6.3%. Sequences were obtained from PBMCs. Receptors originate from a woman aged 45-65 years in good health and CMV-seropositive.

The DNA of the CDR3 is TGTGCCATCAGAGGAACAGGGGTTTATGAAAAACTGTTTTTT. It encodes CAIRGTGVYEKLFF. The V and J genes are TRBV10-3 and TRBJ1-4; 7 positions match TRBD1. The germline V gene encodes CDR1 ENHRY and CDR2 SYGVKD. The CDR3 loop spans 14 amino acids. V lost 6 bases and J lost 6; bases outside the gene matches: 7.

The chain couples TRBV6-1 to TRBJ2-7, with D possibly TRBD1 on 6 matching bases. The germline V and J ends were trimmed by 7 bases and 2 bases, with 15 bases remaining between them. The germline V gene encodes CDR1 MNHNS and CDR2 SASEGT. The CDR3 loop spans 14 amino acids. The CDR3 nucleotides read TGTGCCAGCAAAGAGACAGGCCTAACCTACGAGCAGTACTTC. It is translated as CASKETGLTYEQYF.

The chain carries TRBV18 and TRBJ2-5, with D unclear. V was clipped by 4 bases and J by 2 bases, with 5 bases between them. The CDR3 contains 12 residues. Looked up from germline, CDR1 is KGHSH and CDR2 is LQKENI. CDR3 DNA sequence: TGTGCCAGCTCACAAGCTCAAGAGACCCAGTACTTC. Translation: CASSQAQETQYF.

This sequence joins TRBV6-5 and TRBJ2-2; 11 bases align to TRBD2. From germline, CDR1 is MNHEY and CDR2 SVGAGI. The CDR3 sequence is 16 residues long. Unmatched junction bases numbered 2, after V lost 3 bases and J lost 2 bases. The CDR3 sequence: CASSYGTSGNTGELFF. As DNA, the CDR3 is TGTGCCAGCAGTTATGGGACTAGCGGAAACACCGGGGAGCTGTTTTTT.

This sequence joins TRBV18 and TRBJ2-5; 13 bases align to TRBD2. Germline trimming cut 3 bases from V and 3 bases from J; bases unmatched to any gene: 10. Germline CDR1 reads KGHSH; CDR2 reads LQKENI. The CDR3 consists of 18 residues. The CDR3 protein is CASSPVQRGTSGKETQYF. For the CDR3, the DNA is TGTGCCAGCTCACCGGTTCAGCGGGGGACTAGCGGGAAAGAGACCCAGTACTTC.

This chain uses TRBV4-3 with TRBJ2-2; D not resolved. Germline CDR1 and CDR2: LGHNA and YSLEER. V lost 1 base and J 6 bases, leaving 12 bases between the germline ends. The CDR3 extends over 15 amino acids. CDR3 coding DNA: TGCGCCAGCAGCCAAGTGCTTTGGGCACCCGGGGAGCTGTTTTTT. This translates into CASSQVLWAPGELFF.